This T cell receptor (beta chain) was sequenced for a study of T cells in Graves' hyperthyroidism and ophthalmopathy. Germline V gene sequence: CDR1 MNHEY, CDR2 SMNVEV (reference sequence). J gave up 9 bases and V 2 bases, and 6 bases lay outside the gene matches. The CDR3 loop spans 16 amino acids. This clonotype has ten or more counts. It was RNA transcripts that yielded the amplified TCR beta CDR3 regions. An initial round of RT-PCR targeting the TCR CDR3 relied on the HTBI primer set. MiXCR was run by TCRdb on the multiplex PCR reads, yielding one entry per CDR3 protein. The data contain about 610,000 distinct CDR3 sequences, 14% to 15% of them singletons.

Material: blood. The V call is TRBV27, the J call TRBJ1-6; 11 bases are shared with TRBD1. This sequence was found in a middle-aged woman with Graves' ophthalmopathy. The CDR3 DNA is TGTGCCAGCAGTTTAGGGACAGGGGGAGTTAGTTCACCCCTCCACTTT. The encoded protein is CASSLGTGGVSSPLHF.